Listed here is a single T cell receptor beta chain. This record belongs to a study of human T cells and chemical hapten exposure. The wider study: The use of 2% DPC on approximately 2 cm by approximately 2 cm of upper inner arm skin constituted sensitization.

CDR3 size: 15 residues. Germline CDR1 DFQATT, CDR2 SNEGSKA (reference sequence). V lost 1 base and J lost 2, with 15 bases in between. Time point given: patch test 2, 6 weeks after DPC sensitization. Regarding treatment: therapeutic diphenylcyclopropenone sensitization with weekly scalp DPC. Separate cDNA molecules received unique molecular identifiers, which the library attached to them. The authors' processing: There were a median of around 96,000 TCRs per sample, with a range from about 23,224 to 690,600. TCRdb used MiXCR to reprocess the RACE reads, holding one entry per CDR3 protein. The V and J calls were not made by the authors but by TCRdb's processing. The sample contains more than 110,000 distinct CDR3 sequences, 12% of which appear only once.

This TCR was sampled from a woman in her 50s with alopecia areata. Some clones in this sample may be carry-over from other donors' samples. Sequences were derived from whole blood, sampled in connection with sensitization to the hapten diphenylcyclopropenone (DPC). This chain links TRBV20-1 with TRBJ2-7; maybe TRBD2 (6 bases). The CDR3 coding sequence is TGCAGTGCTAGAGGGTCACCGGGACTCGCCTACGAGCAGTACTTC. Its protein product is CSARGSPGLAYEQYF.